This T cell receptor (beta chain) was captured in a study of blood T cell repertoires in COVID-19. Overall study context: Both acute and convalescent COVID-19 samples were obtained from the United States, Italy and Spain.

In the original processing: Amplifying reference gene primers gave estimates of nucleated cell counts. Repertoires were generated with immunoSEQ multiplex PCR, while TCRdb's copy carries only in-frame clones and drops some. V, J and clone size are taken as reported in that table, and D and trimming were inferred from the DNA itself. The table has 100,000 or so clones, 85% seen once. CDR3 size: 15 residues. The trim removed 1 base at V and 0 bases at J, leaving 0 bases unmatched. Per germline, CDR1 SGHVS and CDR2 FNYEAQ. The specimen sequenced was peripheral blood. The rearrangement links TRBV7-6 to TRBJ1-1; 9 positions match TRBD1. This sequence originates from a man aged 60 to 69 with acute or convalescent COVID-19. Written as DNA, the CDR3 is TGTGCCAGCAGCTTAGGGACAGGGGTGAACACTGAAGCTTTCTTT. Amino acid sequence: CASSLGTGVNTEAFF.